This record covers a single T cell receptor beta chain. Its antigen is not identified. The length of the CDR3 is 15 residues. Germline lookup yields CDR1 SGHAT and CDR2 FQNNGV. The data are from a study of shared clonotypes between healthy human individuals. Study-level results: Clonotypes shared by all four donors outscored non-shared clonotypes in generation probability. Deeper or shallower sequencing was expected to change how clonotypes are shared among donors. Larger estimated richness was generally seen in naive subsets than in memory subsets.

Naive CD8 cells lacked CD45RO and underwent positive selection for CCR7, leaving out terminally differentiated effector memory CD45RA+ cells. Those who donated, Caucasian adults without exception, all lived in Nashville, Tennessee. This table comes from immunoSEQ multiplex PCR, and its TCRdb copy is limited to in-frame clones, with some not included. Of about 2,200,000 clones listed, more than 85% are singletons. The chain joins TRBV11-2 to TRBJ2-5, with 7 bases that match TRBD1. The end of the DNA is better explained by TRBJ2-7, so the J call may be wrong. Sequenced sample: naive CD8+ T cells from PBMCs. This TCR derives from a man aged 18 to 35 in good health. Some clones in this sample may be carry-over from other donors' samples. The CDR3 bases are TGTGCCAGCAGCTTAGGGAGAGGGGGCGGATACGAGCAGTACTTC. Encoded protein: CASSLGRGGGYEQYF.